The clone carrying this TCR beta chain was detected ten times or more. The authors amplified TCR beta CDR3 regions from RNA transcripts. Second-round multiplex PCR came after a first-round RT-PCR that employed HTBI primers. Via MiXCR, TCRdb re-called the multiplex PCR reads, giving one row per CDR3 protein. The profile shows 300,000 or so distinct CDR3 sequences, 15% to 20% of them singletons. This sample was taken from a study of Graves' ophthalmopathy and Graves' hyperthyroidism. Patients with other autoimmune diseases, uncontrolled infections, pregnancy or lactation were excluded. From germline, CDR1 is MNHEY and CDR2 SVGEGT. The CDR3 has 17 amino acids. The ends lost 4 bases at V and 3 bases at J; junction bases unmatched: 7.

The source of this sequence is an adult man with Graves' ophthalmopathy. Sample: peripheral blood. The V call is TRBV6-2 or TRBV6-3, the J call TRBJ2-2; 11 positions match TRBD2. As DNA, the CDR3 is TGTGCCAGCAGTTCCCTGACTAGCGGGAAGTACACCGGGGAGCTGTTTTTT. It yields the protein CASSSLTSGKYTGELFF.